Given below is one TCR beta chain in context. Its antigen is undetermined. The data derive from a study of CD8 T cells in Susac syndrome. At the level of the study: There were Susac syndrome patients who were therapy-naive at blood draw, others on corticosteroids, and others on intravenous immunoglobulin alone. Overall study results and limits: A relatively small number of individuals underwent TCR sequencing and HLA analysis.

The CD8+ and CD4+ T cells were isolated magnetically using a negative isolation approach, whereas the TEMRA cells were enriched by FACS. The RNA, 0.5 to 1 ug, was put through reverse transcription using random hexamers. Coverage of TCR beta CDR3 amplification by immunoSEQ multiplex PCR extended to 54 Vbeta and 13 Jbeta. Each CDR3 protein is one row after TCRdb ran MiXCR on the immunoSEQ multiplex PCR reads. In the table there are about 140,000 distinct CDR3 sequences, around 95% of which are singletons. Trimming cost V 2 bases and J 5 bases, with 11 bases left between them. Germline V CDR1 and CDR2: SGHVS, FNYEAQ. CDR3 length: 14 residues.

The material sequenced was CD4+ T cells from PBMCs. The chain employs TRBV7-6 and TRBJ2-3; maybe TRBD2 (6 bases). The clonotype was recovered from a human donor with Susac syndrome. CDR3 in DNA: TGTGCCAGCAGCTTACTCCCAGCGGGAGATACGCAGTATTTT. This gives the protein CASSLLPAGDTQYF.